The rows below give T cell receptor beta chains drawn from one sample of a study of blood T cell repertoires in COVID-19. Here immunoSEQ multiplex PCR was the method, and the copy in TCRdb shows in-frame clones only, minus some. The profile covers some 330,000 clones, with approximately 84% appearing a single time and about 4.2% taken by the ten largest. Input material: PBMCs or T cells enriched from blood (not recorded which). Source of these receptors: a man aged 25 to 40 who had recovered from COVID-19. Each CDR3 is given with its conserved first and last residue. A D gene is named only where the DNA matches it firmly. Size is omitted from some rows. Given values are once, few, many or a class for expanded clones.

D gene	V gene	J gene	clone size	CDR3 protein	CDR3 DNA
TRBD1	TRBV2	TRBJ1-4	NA	CASSASTGEEKLFF	TGTGCCAGCAGTGCGTCGACAGGGGAGGAAAAACTGTTTTTT
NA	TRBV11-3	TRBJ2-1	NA	CASSLEAFRDSSYNEQFF	TGTGCCAGCAGCTTAGAAGCTTTCCGGGATTCCTCCTACAATGAGCAGTTCTTC
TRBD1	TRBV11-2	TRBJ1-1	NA	CASSHRTGWGTEAFF	TGTGCCAGCAGCCACCGGACAGGCTGGGGCACTGAAGCTTTCTTT
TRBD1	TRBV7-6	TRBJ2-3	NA	CASSLLGQGIPDTQYF	TGTGCCAGCAGCTTATTAGGACAGGGGATACCAGATACGCAGTATTTT
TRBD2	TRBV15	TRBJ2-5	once	CATGVGAGGPETQYF	TGTGCCACCGGGGTCGGCGCGGGGGGGCCTGAGACCCAGTACTTC
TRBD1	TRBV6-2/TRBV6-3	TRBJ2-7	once	CASSYSPGTGAYEQYF	TGTGCCAGCAGTTACTCGCCCGGGACAGGGGCCTACGAGCAGTACTTC
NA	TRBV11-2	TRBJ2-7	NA	CASSGALEQYF	TGTGCCAGCAGCGGAGCCCTCGAGCAGTACTTC
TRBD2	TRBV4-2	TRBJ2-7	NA	CASSQDLATSGTKYF	TGTGCCAGCAGCCAAGATCTCGCGACTAGCGGGACAAAGTACTTC
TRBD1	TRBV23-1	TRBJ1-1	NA	CASSQFSFPGGPNTEAFF	TGCGCCAGCAGTCAATTCTCGTTTCCAGGGGGCCCGAACACTGAAGCTTTCTTT
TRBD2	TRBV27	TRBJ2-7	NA	CASSEWRGGSYEQYF	TGTGCCAGCAGTGAGTGGCGGGGAGGGTCCTACGAGCAGTACTTC
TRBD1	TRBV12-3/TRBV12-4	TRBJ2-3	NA	CASSDRGDTQYF	TGTGCCAGCAGCGACAGGGGTGATACGCAGTATTTT
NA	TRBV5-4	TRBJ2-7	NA	CASSFEPGLIISYEQYF	TGTGCCAGCAGCTTTGAACCGGGACTCATTATTTCCTACGAGCAGTACTTC
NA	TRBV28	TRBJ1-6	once	CASRGGLGSPLHF	TGTGCCAGCAGGGGGGGTTTGGGTTCACCCCTCCACTTT
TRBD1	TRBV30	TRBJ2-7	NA	CAWSVQTGVWSYEQYF	TGTGCCTGGAGTGTTCAAACAGGGGTTTGGTCCTACGAGCAGTACTTC
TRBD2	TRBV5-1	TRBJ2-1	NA	CASSPIEGNSGILRGEQFF	TGCGCCAGCAGCCCGATAGAGGGTAATAGCGGGATTCTCAGGGGTGAGCAGTTCTTC
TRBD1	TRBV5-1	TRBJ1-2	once	CASSPRTGGSLVGYTF	TGCGCCAGCAGCCCCCGGACAGGGGGCTCTTTGGTTGGCTACACCTTC
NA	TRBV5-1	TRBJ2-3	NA	CASSLDHYADTQYF	TGCGCCAGCAGCTTGGATCACTATGCAGATACGCAGTATTTT
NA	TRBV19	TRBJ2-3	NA	CASSTAGSTDTQYF	TGTGCCAGTAGTACGGCCGGGAGCACAGATACGCAGTATTTT
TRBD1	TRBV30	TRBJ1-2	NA	CAWSGGRQGADGYTF	TGTGCCTGGAGTGGGGGGAGGCAGGGGGCCGATGGCTACACCTTC
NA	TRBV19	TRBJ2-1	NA	CASSIGGDAYNEQFF	TGTGCCAGTAGTATAGGCGGGGACGCCTACAATGAGCAGTTCTTC
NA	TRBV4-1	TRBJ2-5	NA	CASSQDYREGFGETQYF	TGCGCCAGCAGCCAAGATTACAGGGAAGGTTTTGGAGAGACCCAGTACTTC
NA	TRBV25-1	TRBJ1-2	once	CASRTGQFGYTF	TGTGCCAGCAGAACAGGGCAATTTGGCTACACCTTC
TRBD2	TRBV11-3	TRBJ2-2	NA	CASSLGLAVYTGELFF	TGTGCCAGCAGCTTAGGGCTAGCGGTCTACACCGGGGAGCTGTTTTTT
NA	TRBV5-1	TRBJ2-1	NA	CASSLAGGVEQFF	TGCGCCAGCAGCTTGGCCGGGGGAGTCGAGCAGTTCTTC
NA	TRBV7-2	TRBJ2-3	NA	CASSFGDITDTQYF	TGTGCCAGCAGTTTCGGGGATATCACAGATACGCAGTATTTT
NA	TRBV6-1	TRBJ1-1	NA	CASSENSLNTEAFF	TGTGCCAGCAGTGAAAACAGCCTTAACACTGAAGCTTTCTTT
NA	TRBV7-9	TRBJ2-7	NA	CASSAGKRVEQYF	TGTGCCAGCAGCGCCGGAAAGAGGGTCGAGCAGTACTTC
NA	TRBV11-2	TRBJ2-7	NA	CASSPYWTDEQYF	TGTGCCAGCAGCCCCTACTGGACTGACGAGCAGTACTTC